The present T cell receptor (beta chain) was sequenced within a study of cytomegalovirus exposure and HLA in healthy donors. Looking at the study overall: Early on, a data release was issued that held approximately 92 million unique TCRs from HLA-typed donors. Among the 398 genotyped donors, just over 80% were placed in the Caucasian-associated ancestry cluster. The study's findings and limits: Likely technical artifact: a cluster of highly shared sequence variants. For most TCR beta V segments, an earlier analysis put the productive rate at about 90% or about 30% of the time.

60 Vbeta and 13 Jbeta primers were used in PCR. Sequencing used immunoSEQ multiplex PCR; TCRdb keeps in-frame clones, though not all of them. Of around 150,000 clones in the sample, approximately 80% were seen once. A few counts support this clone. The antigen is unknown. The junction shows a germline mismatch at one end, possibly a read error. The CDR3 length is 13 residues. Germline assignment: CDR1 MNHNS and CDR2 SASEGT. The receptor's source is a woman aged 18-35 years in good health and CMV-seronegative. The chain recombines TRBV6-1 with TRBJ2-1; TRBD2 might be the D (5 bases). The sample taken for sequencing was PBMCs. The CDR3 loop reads CASRSGGDGERFF. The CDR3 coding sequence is TGTGCCAGCCGCAGCGGTGGAGATGGTGAGCGGTTCTTC.